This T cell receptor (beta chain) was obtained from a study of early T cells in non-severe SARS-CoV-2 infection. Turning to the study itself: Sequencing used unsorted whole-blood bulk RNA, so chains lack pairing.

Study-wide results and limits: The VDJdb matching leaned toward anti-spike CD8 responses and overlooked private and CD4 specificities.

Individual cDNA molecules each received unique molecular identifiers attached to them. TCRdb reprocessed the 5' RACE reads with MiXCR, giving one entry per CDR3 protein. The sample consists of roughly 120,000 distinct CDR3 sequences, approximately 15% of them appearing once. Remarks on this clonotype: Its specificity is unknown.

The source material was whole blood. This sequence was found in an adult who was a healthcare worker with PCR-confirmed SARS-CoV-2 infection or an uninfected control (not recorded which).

CDR3: CASRRGTNQETQYF. DNA of the CDR3: TGCGCCAGCAGAAGGGGGACGAACCAAGAGACCCAGTACTTC. The V call is TRBV10-2, the J call TRBJ2-5; a possible D gene is TRBD1 (6 bases). The germline gives CDR1 WSHSY, CDR2 SAAADI. V lost 6 bases, J lost 0 bases, and 11 bases lay in between. There are 14 residues in the CDR3.